These 2 T cell receptor beta chains came from one sample sequenced in a study of beta chain features in type 1 diabetes. The entirety of the isolated RNA underwent reverse transcription, so expressed TCRB transcripts were sequenced. The protocol was immunoSEQ multiplex PCR, while the TCRdb copy is restricted to in-frame clones and leaves out a portion. The data contain about 140,000 clones, more than 9% of them singletons. Sequencing was done on a sample of naive CD4+ T cells from blood. All receptors come from a man younger than 35 in good health.

The table lists this clone with a few counts. This chain uses TRBV4-1 with TRBJ2-4, with D perhaps matching TRBD2 (7 bases). This CDR3 region has 15 residues. Trimming removed 1 base from V and 3 bases from J, with 10 bases in between. In germline, CDR1 is MGHRA, CDR2 YSYEKL. CDR3: CASSQGGGDKNIQYF. The CDR3 nucleotides are TGCGCCAGCAGCCAAGGAGGGGGGGACAAAAACATTCAGTACTTC.

J is TRBJ1-6 and V is TRBV28; the D is unclear. Trimming took 5 bases from V and 4 from J, leaving 18 bases between them. This CDR3 is 17 amino acids long. Germline V gene sequence: CDR1 MDHEN, CDR2 SYDVKM. In DNA form, the CDR3 reads TGTGCCAGCAGTCCAAGGACTGGAACGGGGTATAATTCACCCCTCCACTTT. It yields the protein CASSPRTGTGYNSPLHF.